This entry lists 17 T cell receptor beta chains sequenced from one sample in a study of persistence of HIV-infected CD4 T cells. For these receptors, no antigen is known. This was the immunoSEQ version 4 assay in survey mode. Only in-frame clones appear in the TCRdb table, and some are missing; sequencing was by immunoSEQ multiplex PCR. The repertoire includes 35,000 to 45,000 clones, around 90% of them detected once, and around 0.47% sits in the top ten. Anti-CD3/anti-CD28 beads served as a nonspecific positive control stimulus. CD4+ T cells upregulating both CD40 ligand and CD69 were sorted as responding cells. Source: CD4+ T cells sorted from PBMCs after roughly 18-hour stimulation, taken from a patient who received antiretroviral therapy. These receptors all stem from an adult woman with HIV who was CMV-seropositive.

This chain uses TRBV6-2 or TRBV6-3 with TRBJ1-2; D is ambiguous. V dropped 2 bases and J dropped 6 bases, with 13 bases sitting between them. Germline CDR1 MNHEY, CDR2 SVGEGT. The CDR3 is 14 amino acids. The CDR3 reads CASSYRLQSHGYTF. CDR3 in DNA: TGTGCCAGCAGTTACCGCCTTCAGTCTCATGGCTACACCTTC.

V usage is TRBV2 and J usage is TRBJ2-2, with a tentative D call TRBD1 (6 bases). V was shortened by 6 bases and J by 1 base, with 12 bases between the two germline ends. The CDR3 runs to 15 residues. CDR1 and CDR2 (germline): SNHLY, FYNNEI. The CDR3: CASRPGTLNTGELFF. The CDR3 DNA is TGTGCCAGCAGACCCGGGACACTGAACACCGGGGAGCTGTTTTTT.

This clone was seen a single time. This CDR3 is CASSSPRGGYTF. CDR3 in DNA: TGTGCCAGCAGTTCGCCTCGGGGTGGCTACACCTTC. The V gene is TRBV6-5, the J gene TRBJ1-2; D not certain. The germline CDR1 and CDR2 sequences are MNHEY and SVGAGI. This CDR3 spans 12 amino acids. V lost 4 bases and J 7 bases, leaving 10 bases between the germline ends.

CDR3 in amino acids: CASSLGEGDTGNTIYF. In DNA form, the CDR3 reads TGTGCCAGCAGCTTAGGAGAGGGGGACACTGGAAACACCATATATTTT. V usage is TRBV7-9 and J usage is TRBJ1-3; TRBD1 might be the D (6 bases). CDR1 and CDR2 from the germline V gene are SEHNR and FQNEAQ (reference sequence). CDR3 length: 16 amino acids. Trimming shortened V by 1 base and J by 2 bases, and 12 bases separated the two germline ends. Together with reference TRBV7-9 and TRBJ1-3, the CDR3 gives the full variable domain: DTGVSQNPRHKITKRGQNVTFRCDPISEHNRLYWYRQTLGQGPEFLTYFQNEAQLEKSRLLSDRFSAERPKGSFSTLEIQRTEQGDSAMYLCASSLGEGDTGNTIYFGEGSWLTVV.

This clone was found once. At one end, the junction sequence differs from germline, possibly due to a read error. This chain uses TRBV5-1 with TRBJ2-7; D remains unclear. The CDR3 contains 14 residues. Germline-derived CDR1 and CDR2 are SGHRS and YFSETQ. CDR3 bases: TGCGCCAGCACCTTGGAAGGGCTAAGGAACGAGCAGTACTTC. Residues: CASTLEGLRNEQYF.

The CDR3 loop reads CASSPEFGAEQYF. The DNA of the CDR3 is TGTGCCAGCTCACCAGAATTCGGGGCTGAGCAGTACTTC. The rearrangement links TRBV18 to TRBJ2-7, with D perhaps given as TRBD1 or TRBD2 (5 bases each). V was trimmed by 2 bases and J by 7 bases, leaving 12 bases between them. The CDR3 extends over 13 amino acids. Germline CDR1 KGHSH, CDR2 LQKENI.

The V and J genes are TRBV2 and TRBJ1-2, with a weak D call TRBD1 (5 bases). The V gene lost 6 bases and the J gene lost 5 bases, with 10 bases spanning the gap. Germline lookup yields CDR1 SNHLY and CDR2 FYNNEI. This CDR3 contains 12 residues. CDR3 residues: CASRADSYGYTF. CDR3 in DNA: TGTGCCAGCAGAGCTGACAGTTATGGCTACACCTTC.

This clone has a single count. This chain connects TRBV18 to TRBJ2-3; D remains unclear. V lost 3 bases and J 0 bases, leaving 7 bases between the germline ends. From germline, CDR1 is KGHSH and CDR2 LQKENI. The CDR3 has 14 amino acids. The CDR3 spells CASSPTQSTDTQYF. CDR3 nucleotides: TGTGCCAGCTCACCTACTCAAAGCACAGATACGCAGTATTTT.

CDR3 protein: CASSADTHTEAFF. Here the CDR3 DNA reads TGCGCCAGCAGCGCGGACACCCACACTGAAGCTTTCTTT. V is TRBV5-1 and J is TRBJ1-1; tentative D call: TRBD1 (5 bases). From germline, CDR1 is SGHRS and CDR2 YFSETQ. V was clipped by 4 bases and J by 3 bases, with 10 bases between them. CDR3 length equals 13 residues. Variable domain in full (rest from reference TRBV5-1 and TRBJ1-1): KAGVTQTPRYLIKTRGQQVTLSCSPISGHRSVSWYQQTPGQGLQFLFEYFSETQRNKGNFPGRFSGRQFSNSRSEMNVSTLELGDSALYLCASSADTHTEAFFGQGTRLTVV.

The rearrangement joins TRBV2 to TRBJ2-7; D is possibly TRBD1 (5 bases). In germline, CDR1 is SNHLY, CDR2 FYNNEI. Trimming stripped 6 bases from V and 2 bases from J, with 11 bases between. The CDR3 sequence is 13 residues long. CDR3 DNA: TGTGCCAGCAGGTTAGACAGTCCCTACGAGCAGTACTTC. This sequence encodes CASRLDSPYEQYF.

This chain joins TRBV19 and TRBJ1-1; tentative D call: TRBD1 (6 bases). V dropped 5 bases and J dropped 1 base, with 11 bases sitting between them. The CDR3 contains 14 residues. Germline assignment: CDR1 LNHDA and CDR2 SQIVND (reference sequence). The CDR3 spells CASSSGTKNTEAFF. CDR3 in DNA: TGTGCCAGTAGTTCCGGGACAAAGAACACTGAAGCTTTCTTT.

This clone was detected only a few times. V is TRBV5-1 and J is TRBJ2-5, with D hard to call. The length of the CDR3 is 15 residues. V was pared by 0 bases and J by 2 bases, with 11 bases between. From germline, CDR1 is SGHRS and CDR2 YFSETQ. The CDR3 region has the DNA TGCGCCAGCAGCTTGGATGGCAGACCACAAGAGACCCAGTACTTC. Its translation: CASSLDGRPQETQYF.

The chain uses TRBV20-1 and TRBJ2-2; D is uncertain. CDR1 is DFQATT and CDR2 is SNEGSKA in the germline V gene (reference sequence). This CDR3 is built from 12 residues. The ends were cut back, 3 bases at V and 5 bases at J, with 7 bases in the middle. The CDR3 region is CSASQETGELFF. The CDR3 bases are TGCAGTGCTAGTCAGGAAACCGGGGAGCTGTTTTTT.

The rearrangement uses TRBV7-8 and TRBJ1-2; the match to TRBD1 covers 7 bases. The CDR3 has 14 residues. V shed 6 bases and J 4 bases; nucleotides not matched to a gene: 8. Germline V CDR1 and CDR2: SGHVS, FQNEAQ. The CDR3 sequence: CASSYRQGSYGYTF. CDR3 DNA: TGTGCCAGCAGTTATAGACAGGGAAGCTATGGCTACACCTTC.

The rearrangement joins TRBV19 to TRBJ1-2; D is perhaps TRBD1 (5 bases). The V and J ends lost 10 bases and 11 bases respectively, with 32 bases between them. CDR1 is LNHDA and CDR2 is SQIVND in the germline V gene (reference sequence). The CDR3 sequence is 16 residues long. The CDR3 sequence: CATPLEPGTKAGGYTF. The CDR3 DNA sequence: TGTGCCACCCCCCTTGAACCCGGGACGAAGGCGGGGGGTTACACCTTC. The full variable domain, completed using reference TRBV19 and TRBJ1-2, is DGGITQSPKYLFRKEGQNVTLSCEQNLNHDAMYWYRQDPGQGLRLIYYSQIVNDFQKGDIAEGYSVSREKKESFPLTVTSAQKNPTAFYLCATPLEPGTKAGGYTFGSGTRLTVV.

J is TRBJ1-1 and V is TRBV10-2; tentative D call: TRBD1 (6 bases). V lost 3 bases, J lost 10 bases, and 12 bases lay in between. This CDR3 is 12 amino acids long. CDR1 is WSHSY, CDR2 SAAADI, per germline. Written as DNA, the CDR3 is TGCGCCAGCAGTGAAAGAGGGACACGAGCTTTCTTT. As protein: CASSERGTRAFF.

The chain couples TRBV2 to TRBJ2-7; 8 nucleotides agree with TRBD1. Germline CDR1 and CDR2: SNHLY and FYNNEI. The CDR3 is made up of 13 amino acids. J was trimmed by 3 bases and V by 7 bases; bases with no gene match: 5. CDR3 in DNA: TGTGCCAGCATCCAACAGGGGGACTACGAGCAGTACGTC. Its translation is CASIQQGDYEQYV.